Below are 12 T cell receptor beta chains sequenced from a single sample in a study of blood T cell repertoires in COVID-19. Profiling relied on immunoSEQ multiplex PCR, and the TCRdb table lists in-frame clones only, not all of them. The table records fewer than 130,000 clones, about 85% of them present only once. The sample was peripheral blood. These receptors originate from a human donor in a cohort sampled during active COVID-19.

The V call is TRBV11-3, the J call TRBJ2-2; 11 bases line up with TRBD2. CDR1 and CDR2 from the germline V gene are SGHNT and YENEEA. J gave up 7 bases and V 8 bases, and 9 bases lay outside the gene matches. CDR3 length: 15 amino acids. CDR3 sequence reads: CASLGGTSGNGELFF. The CDR3 DNA reads as TGTGCCAGCTTAGGAGGGACTAGCGGCAACGGGGAGCTGTTTTTT.

The rearrangement uses TRBV5-1 and TRBJ2-2; TRBD1 agrees at 9 bases. Germline loops: CDR1 SGHRS, CDR2 YFSETQ. With 4 bases clipped from V and 2 bases from J, the junction kept 9 bases outside the gene matches. This CDR3 spans 17 amino acids. CDR3 residues: CASSTGQGIFNTGELFF. The CDR3 nucleotides read TGCGCCAGCAGCACGGGACAGGGAATTTTTAACACCGGGGAGCTGTTTTTT.

This chain links TRBV2 with TRBJ2-3; D remains unclear. The germline V gene encodes CDR1 SNHLY and CDR2 FYNNEI. The CDR3 totals 14 residues. Trimming stripped 4 bases from V and 2 bases from J, with 10 bases between. This CDR3 reads CASSAGIYTDTQYF. CDR3 coding DNA: TGTGCCAGCAGTGCAGGCATATACACAGATACGCAGTATTTT.

This sequence joins TRBV9 and TRBJ2-7, with D tentatively TRBD1 (6 bases). CDR1 is SGDLS and CDR2 is YYNGEE in the germline V gene. This CDR3 region has 15 residues. V lost 3 bases to trimming and J lost 2 bases, with 15 bases between them. This chain's CDR3 is CASSAQGVGPYEQYF. Here the CDR3 DNA reads TGTGCCAGCAGCGCACAGGGCGTCGGCCCCTACGAGCAGTACTTC. Using reference TRBV9 and TRBJ2-7 for the parts outside the CDR3, the full variable domain is DSGVTQTPKHLITATGQRVTLRCSPRSGDLSVYWYQQSLDQGLQFLIQYYNGEERAKGNILERFSAQQFPDLHSELNLSSLELGDSALYFCASSAQGVGPYEQYFGPGTRLTVT.

Of note for this clone: Distinct nucleotide sequences in the sample also encode this CDR3. The chain employs TRBV28 and TRBJ1-5; D unresolved. Germline V lookup: CDR1 MDHEN, CDR2 SYDVKM. V dropped 4 bases and J dropped 5 bases, with 3 bases sitting between them. The CDR3 is 11 amino acids. Written as DNA, the CDR3 is TGTGCCAGCAGTTCTTATCAGCCCCAGCATTTT. Protein product: CASSSYQPQHF.

This sequence joins TRBV5-4 and TRBJ2-2, with TRBD2 matching 13 bases. The CDR3 runs to 15 residues. Germline CDR1 reads SGHNT; CDR2 reads YYREEE (reference sequence). Unmatched junction bases numbered 4, after V lost 4 bases and J lost 7 bases. The CDR3 sequence is CASSRTSGSHGELFF. CDR3 DNA: TGTGCCAGCAGCAGGACTAGCGGGAGTCACGGGGAGCTGTTTTTT.

This clone has just a few counts. The chain employs TRBV11-2 and TRBJ1-1; D gene ambiguous. The CDR3 length is 13 residues. The ends were cut back, 0 bases at V and 11 bases at J, with 13 bases in the middle. Germline lookup yields CDR1 SGHAT and CDR2 FQNNGV. The CDR3, as DNA: TGTGCCAGCAGCTTAGATGGGGAGGTAGACGCTTTCTTT. The encoded protein is CASSLDGEVDAFF.

The V and J genes are TRBV9 and TRBJ2-5, with 8 nucleotides matching TRBD1. Germline trimming cut 1 base from V and 5 bases from J; bases unmatched to any gene: 4. The CDR3 is made up of 14 amino acids. Germline assignment: CDR1 SGDLS and CDR2 YYNGEE. In DNA, the CDR3 is TGTGCCAGCAGCGTATCGGACAGGGTGGAGACCCAGTACTTC. Translating it yields CASSVSDRVETQYF.

CDR3 in amino acids: CASSLPSGGPLTDTQYF. For the CDR3, the DNA is TGTGCCAGCAGCTTGCCAAGCGGGGGCCCGCTCACAGATACGCAGTATTTT. The rearrangement uses TRBV5-4 and TRBJ2-3, with 8 nucleotides matching TRBD2. The CDR3 length is 17 residues. CDR1 and CDR2 from the germline V gene are SGHNT and YYREEE (reference sequence). Trimming took 1 base from V and 2 from J; bases not matched to a gene: 9.

This chain uses TRBV7-2 with TRBJ2-3; weak D call: TRBD1 (6 bases). The germline gives CDR1 SGHTA, CDR2 FQGNSA. The CDR3 runs 18 residues. Deletions cut 1 base from V and 1 base from J, with 18 bases between. The CDR3 region is CASSLETPRDTRTDTQYF. As DNA, the CDR3 is TGTGCCAGCAGCTTAGAGACCCCCCGGGACACACGCACAGATACGCAGTATTTT.

The chain is built from TRBV29-1 and TRBJ2-1; 8 bases match TRBD2. This CDR3 spans 13 amino acids. Trimming cost V 7 bases and J 4 bases; bases outside gene matches: 6. Germline V gives CDR1 SQVTM, CDR2 ANQGSEA. CDR3 residues: CSAGGDRYNEQFF. The CDR3 region has the DNA TGCAGCGCCGGGGGGGACCGGTACAATGAGCAGTTCTTC.

The chain recombines TRBV5-5 with TRBJ1-4; 7 nucleotides align to TRBD1. V lost 4 bases to trimming and J lost 7 bases; unmatched junction nucleotides: 10. Germline CDR1 and CDR2: SGHKS and YYEKEE (reference sequence). The CDR3 loop spans 15 amino acids. The CDR3 nucleotides are TGTGCCAGCAGCATCGGACAGGTCCAGAGTGAAAAACTGTTTTTT. It encodes CASSIGQVQSEKLFF.